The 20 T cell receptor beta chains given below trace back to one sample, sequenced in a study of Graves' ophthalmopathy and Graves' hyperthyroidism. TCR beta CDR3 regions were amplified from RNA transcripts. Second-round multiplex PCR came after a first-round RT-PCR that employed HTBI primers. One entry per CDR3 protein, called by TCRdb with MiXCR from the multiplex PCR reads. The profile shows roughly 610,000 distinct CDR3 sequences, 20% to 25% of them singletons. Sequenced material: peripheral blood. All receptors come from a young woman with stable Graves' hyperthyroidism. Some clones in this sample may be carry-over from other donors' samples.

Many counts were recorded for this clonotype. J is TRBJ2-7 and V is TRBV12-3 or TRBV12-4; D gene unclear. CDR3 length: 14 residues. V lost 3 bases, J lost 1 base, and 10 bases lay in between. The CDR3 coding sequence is TGTGCCAGCAGTTTGGCTCTTGGGTCCTACGAGCAGTACTTC. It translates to CASSLALGSYEQYF.

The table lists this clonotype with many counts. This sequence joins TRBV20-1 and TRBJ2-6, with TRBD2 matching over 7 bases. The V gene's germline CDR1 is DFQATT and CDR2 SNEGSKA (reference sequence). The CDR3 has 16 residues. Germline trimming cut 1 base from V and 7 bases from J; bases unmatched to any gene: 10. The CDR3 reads CSARVGGTGSANVLTF. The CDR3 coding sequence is TGCAGTGCTAGAGTGGGGGGGACTGGTTCAGCCAACGTCCTGACTTTC.

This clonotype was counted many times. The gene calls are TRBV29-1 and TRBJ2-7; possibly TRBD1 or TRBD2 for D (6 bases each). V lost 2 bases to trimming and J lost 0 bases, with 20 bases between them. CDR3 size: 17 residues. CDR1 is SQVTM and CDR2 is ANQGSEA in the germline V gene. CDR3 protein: CSVEIAGGAWHSYEQYF. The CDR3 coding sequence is TGCAGCGTTGAAATCGCCGGGGGCGCTTGGCACTCCTACGAGCAGTACTTC.

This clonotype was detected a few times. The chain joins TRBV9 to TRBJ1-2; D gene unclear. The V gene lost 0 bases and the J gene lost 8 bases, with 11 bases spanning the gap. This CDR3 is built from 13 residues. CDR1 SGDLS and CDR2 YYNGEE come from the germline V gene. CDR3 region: CASSVDPSEGYTF. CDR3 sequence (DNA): TGTGCCAGCAGCGTAGACCCGAGCGAAGGCTACACCTTC.

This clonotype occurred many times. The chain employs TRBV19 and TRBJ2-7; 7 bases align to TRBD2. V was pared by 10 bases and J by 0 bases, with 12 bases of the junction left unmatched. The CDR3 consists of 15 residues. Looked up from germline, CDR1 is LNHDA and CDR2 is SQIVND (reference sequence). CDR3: CATTWASGFSYEQYF. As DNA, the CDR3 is TGTGCCACAACTTGGGCTAGCGGTTTCTCCTACGAGCAGTACTTC. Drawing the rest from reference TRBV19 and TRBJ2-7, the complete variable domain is DGGITQSPKYLFRKEGQNVTLSCEQNLNHDAMYWYRQDPGQGLRLIYYSQIVNDFQKGDIAEGYSVSREKKESFPLTVTSAQKNPTAFYLCATTWASGFSYEQYFGPGTRLTVT.

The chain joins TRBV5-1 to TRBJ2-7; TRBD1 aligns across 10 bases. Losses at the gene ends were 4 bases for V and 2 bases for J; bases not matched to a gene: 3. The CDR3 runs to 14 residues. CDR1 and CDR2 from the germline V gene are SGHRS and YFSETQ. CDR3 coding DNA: TGCGCCAGCAGCACGACAGGGGGCCCCTACGAGCAGTACTTC. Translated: CASSTTGGPYEQYF.

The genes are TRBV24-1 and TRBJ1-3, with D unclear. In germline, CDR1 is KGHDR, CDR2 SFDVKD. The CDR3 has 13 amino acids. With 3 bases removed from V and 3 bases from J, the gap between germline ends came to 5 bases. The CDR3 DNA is TGTGCCACCAGTGATGCCAGTGGAAACACCATATATTTT. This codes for CATSDASGNTIYF.

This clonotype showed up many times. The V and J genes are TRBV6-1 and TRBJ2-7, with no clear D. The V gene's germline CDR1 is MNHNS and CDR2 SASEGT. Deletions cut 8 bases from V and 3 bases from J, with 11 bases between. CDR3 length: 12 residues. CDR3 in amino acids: CASVGGNYEQYF. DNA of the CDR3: TGTGCCAGCGTGGGCGGTAACTACGAGCAGTACTTC.

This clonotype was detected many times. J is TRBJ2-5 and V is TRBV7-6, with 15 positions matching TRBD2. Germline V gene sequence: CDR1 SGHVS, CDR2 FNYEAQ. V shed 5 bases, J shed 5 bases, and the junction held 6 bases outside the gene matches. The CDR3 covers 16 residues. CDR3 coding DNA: TGTGCCAGCAGCAACTCGGGACTAGCGGGGGGTGAGACCCAGTACTTC. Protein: CASSNSGLAGGETQYF.

The DNA for the CDR3 is TGTGCCAGCTCACCGCTGGTTATCCAGGGGGCCGTTTTGAGCACTGAAGCTTTCTTT. This codes for CASSPLVIQGAVLSTEAFF. J is TRBJ1-1 and V is TRBV18; TRBD1 aligns across 8 bases. Germline loops: CDR1 KGHSH, CDR2 LQKENI. Losses at the gene ends were 3 bases for V and 4 bases for J; bases not matched to a gene: 19. CDR3 size: 19 residues.

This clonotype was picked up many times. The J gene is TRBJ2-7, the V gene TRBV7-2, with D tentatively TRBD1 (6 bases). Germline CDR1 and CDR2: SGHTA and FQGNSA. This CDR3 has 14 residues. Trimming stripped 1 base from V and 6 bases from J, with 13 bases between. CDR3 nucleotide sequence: TGTGCCAGCAGCTTAGAATCAGGGGTGGGCGAGCAGTACTTC. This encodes CASSLESGVGEQYF.

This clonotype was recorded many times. This chain's CDR3 is CASSPNGDRDTEAFF. The CDR3 nucleotides are TGTGCCAGCTCACCGAACGGGGACAGGGACACTGAAGCTTTCTTT. The genes are TRBV18 and TRBJ1-1, with TRBD1 matching over 9 bases. The CDR3 runs to 15 residues. The germline CDR1 and CDR2 sequences are KGHSH and LQKENI. Trimming removed 3 bases from V and 3 bases from J; junction bases left unmatched: 5.

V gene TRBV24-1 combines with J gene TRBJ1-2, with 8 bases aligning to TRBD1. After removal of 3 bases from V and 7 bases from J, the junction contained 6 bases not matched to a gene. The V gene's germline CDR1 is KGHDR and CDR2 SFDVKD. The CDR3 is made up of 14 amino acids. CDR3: CATSDPSQGAGYTF. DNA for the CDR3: TGTGCCACCAGTGATCCCAGCCAGGGGGCTGGCTACACCTTC.

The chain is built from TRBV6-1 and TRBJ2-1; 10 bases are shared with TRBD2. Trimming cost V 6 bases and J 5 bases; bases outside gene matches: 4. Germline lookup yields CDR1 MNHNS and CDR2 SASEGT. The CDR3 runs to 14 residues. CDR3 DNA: TGTGCCAGCAGACCGGGACTAGCGAACAATGAGCAGTTCTTC. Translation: CASRPGLANNEQFF.

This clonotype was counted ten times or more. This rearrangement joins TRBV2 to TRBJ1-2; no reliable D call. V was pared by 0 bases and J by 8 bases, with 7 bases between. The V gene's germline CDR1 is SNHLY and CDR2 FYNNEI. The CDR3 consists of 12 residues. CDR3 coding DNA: TGTGCCAGCAGTGAAGCAGGTTGGGGCTACACCTTC. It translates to CASSEAGWGYTF. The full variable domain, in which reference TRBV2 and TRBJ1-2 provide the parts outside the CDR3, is EPEVTQTPSHQVTQMGQEVILRCVPISNHLYFYWYRQILGQKVEFLVSFYNNEISEKSEIFDDQFSVERPDGSNFTLKIRSTKLEDSAMYFCASSEAGWGYTFGSGTRLTVV.

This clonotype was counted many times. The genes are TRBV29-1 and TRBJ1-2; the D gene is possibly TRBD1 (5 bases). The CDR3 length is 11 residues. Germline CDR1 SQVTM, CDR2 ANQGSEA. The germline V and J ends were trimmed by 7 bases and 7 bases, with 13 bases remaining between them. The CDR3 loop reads CSGRGAGGYTF. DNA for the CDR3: TGCAGCGGCCGGGGCGCGGGTGGCTACACCTTC.

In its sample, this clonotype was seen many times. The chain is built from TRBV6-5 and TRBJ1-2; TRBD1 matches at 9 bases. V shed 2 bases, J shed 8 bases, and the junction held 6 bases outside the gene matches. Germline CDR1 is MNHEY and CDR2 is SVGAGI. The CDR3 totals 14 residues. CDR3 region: CASSYLGTGTGYTF. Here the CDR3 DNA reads TGTGCCAGCAGTTACCTGGGGACAGGGACGGGCTACACCTTC.

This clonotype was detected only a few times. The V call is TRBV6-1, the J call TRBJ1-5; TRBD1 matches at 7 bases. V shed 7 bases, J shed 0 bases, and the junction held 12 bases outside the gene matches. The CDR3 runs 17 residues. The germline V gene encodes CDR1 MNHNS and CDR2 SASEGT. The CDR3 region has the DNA TGTGCCAGCACTCTGGACAGGACAAGTTATAGCAATCAGCCCCAGCATTTT. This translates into CASTLDRTSYSNQPQHF.

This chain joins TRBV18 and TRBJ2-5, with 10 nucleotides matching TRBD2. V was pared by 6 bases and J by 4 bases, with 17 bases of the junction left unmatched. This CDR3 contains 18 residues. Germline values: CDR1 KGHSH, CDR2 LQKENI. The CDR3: CASSPNIGVAGGGETQYF. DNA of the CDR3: TGTGCCAGCTCCCCTAACATAGGGGTAGCGGGAGGAGGAGAGACCCAGTACTTC.

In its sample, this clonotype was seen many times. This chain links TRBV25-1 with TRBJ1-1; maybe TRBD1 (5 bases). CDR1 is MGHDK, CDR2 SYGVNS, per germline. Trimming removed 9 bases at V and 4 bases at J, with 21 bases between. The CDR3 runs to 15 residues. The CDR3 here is CARRIGVSRSTEAFF. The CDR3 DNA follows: TGTGCCAGGAGAATAGGGGTTTCGCGGAGCACTGAAGCTTTCTTT.